The clone carrying this TCR beta chain was picked up many times. This sample stems from a study of T cells in Graves' hyperthyroidism and ophthalmopathy. The TCR beta CDR3 regions underwent amplification using RNA transcripts as the source. During a first-round RT-PCR of the TCR CDR3, the HTBI primer set was used. MiXCR was run by TCRdb on the multiplex PCR reads, yielding one entry per CDR3 protein. The table has roughly 570,000 distinct CDR3 sequences, around 46% seen once; the top ten hold approximately 8.4%. This CDR3 is built from 16 residues. V was clipped by 0 bases and J by 4 bases; unmatched bases: 7. Germline CDR1 is DFQATT and CDR2 is SNEGSKA (reference sequence).

Sequencing used peripheral blood or thyroid tissue (not recorded which). The genes are TRBV20-1 and TRBJ2-3, with 10 bases identical to TRBD2. This clonotype was obtained from a young woman with Graves' hyperthyroidism. CDR3: CSARDASGRLADTQYF. In DNA form, the CDR3 reads TGCAGTGCTAGAGATGCTAGCGGGAGACTTGCAGATACGCAGTATTTT.